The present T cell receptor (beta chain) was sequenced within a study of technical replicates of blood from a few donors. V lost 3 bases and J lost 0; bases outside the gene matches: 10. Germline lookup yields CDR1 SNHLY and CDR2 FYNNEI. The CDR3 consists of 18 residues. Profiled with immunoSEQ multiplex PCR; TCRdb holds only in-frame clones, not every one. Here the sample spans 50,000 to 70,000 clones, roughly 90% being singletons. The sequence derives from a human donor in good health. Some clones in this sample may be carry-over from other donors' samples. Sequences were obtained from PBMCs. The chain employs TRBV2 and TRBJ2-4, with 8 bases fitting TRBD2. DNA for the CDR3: TGTGCCAGCAGTGATGTTCTAGCGGGTCGTCGAGCCAAAAACATTCAGTACTTC. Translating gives CASSDVLAGRRAKNIQYF.